The sequence of this TCR beta chain was determined in a study of early T cells in non-severe SARS-CoV-2 infection. Study information: It was bulk RNA from unsorted whole blood that was sequenced, and the chains were unpaired.

Individual cDNA molecules carried attached unique molecular identifiers. MiXCR, run by TCRdb on the 5' RACE reads, gives a single entry per CDR3 protein. Counted here are about 110,000 distinct CDR3 sequences, around 12% occurring once; the ten biggest clones make up less than 4.5%. Germline V CDR1 and CDR2: SQVTM, ANQGSEA. The CDR3 consists of 12 residues. Trimming took 7 bases from V and 3 from J, leaving 9 bases between them. Specimen: whole blood, collected at baseline. The V and J genes are TRBV29-1 and TRBJ1-4, with a tentative D call TRBD1 (6 bases). The TCR originated in an adult who was a healthcare worker with PCR-confirmed SARS-CoV-2 infection or an uninfected control (not recorded which). This CDR3 reads CSGGQPNEKLFF. In DNA form, the CDR3 reads TGCAGCGGCGGACAGCCTAATGAAAAACTGTTTTTT. Full variable domain (remainder filled in from reference TRBV29-1 and TRBJ1-4): SAVISQKPSRDICQRGTSLTIQCQVDSQVTMMFWYRQQPGQSLTLIATANQGSEATYESGFVIDKFPISRPNLTFSTLTVSNMSPEDSSIYLCSGGQPNEKLFFGSGTQLSVL.